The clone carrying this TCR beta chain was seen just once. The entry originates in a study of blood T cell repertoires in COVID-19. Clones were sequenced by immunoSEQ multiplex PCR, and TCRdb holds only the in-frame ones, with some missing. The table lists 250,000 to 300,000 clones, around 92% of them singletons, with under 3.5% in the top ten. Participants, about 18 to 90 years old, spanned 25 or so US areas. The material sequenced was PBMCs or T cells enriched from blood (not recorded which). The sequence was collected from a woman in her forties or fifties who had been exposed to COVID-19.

CDR3 amino acids: CASSPPTPLYGYTF. The CDR3 nucleotides read TGTGCCAGCAGCCCACCTACCCCACTCTATGGCTACACCTTC. The rearrangement uses TRBV7-9 and TRBJ1-2; D gene uncertain. The V gene's germline CDR1 is SEHNR and CDR2 FQNEAQ (reference sequence). CDR3 length: 14 residues. Trimming left V 5 bases short and J 4 bases short, with 14 bases between.